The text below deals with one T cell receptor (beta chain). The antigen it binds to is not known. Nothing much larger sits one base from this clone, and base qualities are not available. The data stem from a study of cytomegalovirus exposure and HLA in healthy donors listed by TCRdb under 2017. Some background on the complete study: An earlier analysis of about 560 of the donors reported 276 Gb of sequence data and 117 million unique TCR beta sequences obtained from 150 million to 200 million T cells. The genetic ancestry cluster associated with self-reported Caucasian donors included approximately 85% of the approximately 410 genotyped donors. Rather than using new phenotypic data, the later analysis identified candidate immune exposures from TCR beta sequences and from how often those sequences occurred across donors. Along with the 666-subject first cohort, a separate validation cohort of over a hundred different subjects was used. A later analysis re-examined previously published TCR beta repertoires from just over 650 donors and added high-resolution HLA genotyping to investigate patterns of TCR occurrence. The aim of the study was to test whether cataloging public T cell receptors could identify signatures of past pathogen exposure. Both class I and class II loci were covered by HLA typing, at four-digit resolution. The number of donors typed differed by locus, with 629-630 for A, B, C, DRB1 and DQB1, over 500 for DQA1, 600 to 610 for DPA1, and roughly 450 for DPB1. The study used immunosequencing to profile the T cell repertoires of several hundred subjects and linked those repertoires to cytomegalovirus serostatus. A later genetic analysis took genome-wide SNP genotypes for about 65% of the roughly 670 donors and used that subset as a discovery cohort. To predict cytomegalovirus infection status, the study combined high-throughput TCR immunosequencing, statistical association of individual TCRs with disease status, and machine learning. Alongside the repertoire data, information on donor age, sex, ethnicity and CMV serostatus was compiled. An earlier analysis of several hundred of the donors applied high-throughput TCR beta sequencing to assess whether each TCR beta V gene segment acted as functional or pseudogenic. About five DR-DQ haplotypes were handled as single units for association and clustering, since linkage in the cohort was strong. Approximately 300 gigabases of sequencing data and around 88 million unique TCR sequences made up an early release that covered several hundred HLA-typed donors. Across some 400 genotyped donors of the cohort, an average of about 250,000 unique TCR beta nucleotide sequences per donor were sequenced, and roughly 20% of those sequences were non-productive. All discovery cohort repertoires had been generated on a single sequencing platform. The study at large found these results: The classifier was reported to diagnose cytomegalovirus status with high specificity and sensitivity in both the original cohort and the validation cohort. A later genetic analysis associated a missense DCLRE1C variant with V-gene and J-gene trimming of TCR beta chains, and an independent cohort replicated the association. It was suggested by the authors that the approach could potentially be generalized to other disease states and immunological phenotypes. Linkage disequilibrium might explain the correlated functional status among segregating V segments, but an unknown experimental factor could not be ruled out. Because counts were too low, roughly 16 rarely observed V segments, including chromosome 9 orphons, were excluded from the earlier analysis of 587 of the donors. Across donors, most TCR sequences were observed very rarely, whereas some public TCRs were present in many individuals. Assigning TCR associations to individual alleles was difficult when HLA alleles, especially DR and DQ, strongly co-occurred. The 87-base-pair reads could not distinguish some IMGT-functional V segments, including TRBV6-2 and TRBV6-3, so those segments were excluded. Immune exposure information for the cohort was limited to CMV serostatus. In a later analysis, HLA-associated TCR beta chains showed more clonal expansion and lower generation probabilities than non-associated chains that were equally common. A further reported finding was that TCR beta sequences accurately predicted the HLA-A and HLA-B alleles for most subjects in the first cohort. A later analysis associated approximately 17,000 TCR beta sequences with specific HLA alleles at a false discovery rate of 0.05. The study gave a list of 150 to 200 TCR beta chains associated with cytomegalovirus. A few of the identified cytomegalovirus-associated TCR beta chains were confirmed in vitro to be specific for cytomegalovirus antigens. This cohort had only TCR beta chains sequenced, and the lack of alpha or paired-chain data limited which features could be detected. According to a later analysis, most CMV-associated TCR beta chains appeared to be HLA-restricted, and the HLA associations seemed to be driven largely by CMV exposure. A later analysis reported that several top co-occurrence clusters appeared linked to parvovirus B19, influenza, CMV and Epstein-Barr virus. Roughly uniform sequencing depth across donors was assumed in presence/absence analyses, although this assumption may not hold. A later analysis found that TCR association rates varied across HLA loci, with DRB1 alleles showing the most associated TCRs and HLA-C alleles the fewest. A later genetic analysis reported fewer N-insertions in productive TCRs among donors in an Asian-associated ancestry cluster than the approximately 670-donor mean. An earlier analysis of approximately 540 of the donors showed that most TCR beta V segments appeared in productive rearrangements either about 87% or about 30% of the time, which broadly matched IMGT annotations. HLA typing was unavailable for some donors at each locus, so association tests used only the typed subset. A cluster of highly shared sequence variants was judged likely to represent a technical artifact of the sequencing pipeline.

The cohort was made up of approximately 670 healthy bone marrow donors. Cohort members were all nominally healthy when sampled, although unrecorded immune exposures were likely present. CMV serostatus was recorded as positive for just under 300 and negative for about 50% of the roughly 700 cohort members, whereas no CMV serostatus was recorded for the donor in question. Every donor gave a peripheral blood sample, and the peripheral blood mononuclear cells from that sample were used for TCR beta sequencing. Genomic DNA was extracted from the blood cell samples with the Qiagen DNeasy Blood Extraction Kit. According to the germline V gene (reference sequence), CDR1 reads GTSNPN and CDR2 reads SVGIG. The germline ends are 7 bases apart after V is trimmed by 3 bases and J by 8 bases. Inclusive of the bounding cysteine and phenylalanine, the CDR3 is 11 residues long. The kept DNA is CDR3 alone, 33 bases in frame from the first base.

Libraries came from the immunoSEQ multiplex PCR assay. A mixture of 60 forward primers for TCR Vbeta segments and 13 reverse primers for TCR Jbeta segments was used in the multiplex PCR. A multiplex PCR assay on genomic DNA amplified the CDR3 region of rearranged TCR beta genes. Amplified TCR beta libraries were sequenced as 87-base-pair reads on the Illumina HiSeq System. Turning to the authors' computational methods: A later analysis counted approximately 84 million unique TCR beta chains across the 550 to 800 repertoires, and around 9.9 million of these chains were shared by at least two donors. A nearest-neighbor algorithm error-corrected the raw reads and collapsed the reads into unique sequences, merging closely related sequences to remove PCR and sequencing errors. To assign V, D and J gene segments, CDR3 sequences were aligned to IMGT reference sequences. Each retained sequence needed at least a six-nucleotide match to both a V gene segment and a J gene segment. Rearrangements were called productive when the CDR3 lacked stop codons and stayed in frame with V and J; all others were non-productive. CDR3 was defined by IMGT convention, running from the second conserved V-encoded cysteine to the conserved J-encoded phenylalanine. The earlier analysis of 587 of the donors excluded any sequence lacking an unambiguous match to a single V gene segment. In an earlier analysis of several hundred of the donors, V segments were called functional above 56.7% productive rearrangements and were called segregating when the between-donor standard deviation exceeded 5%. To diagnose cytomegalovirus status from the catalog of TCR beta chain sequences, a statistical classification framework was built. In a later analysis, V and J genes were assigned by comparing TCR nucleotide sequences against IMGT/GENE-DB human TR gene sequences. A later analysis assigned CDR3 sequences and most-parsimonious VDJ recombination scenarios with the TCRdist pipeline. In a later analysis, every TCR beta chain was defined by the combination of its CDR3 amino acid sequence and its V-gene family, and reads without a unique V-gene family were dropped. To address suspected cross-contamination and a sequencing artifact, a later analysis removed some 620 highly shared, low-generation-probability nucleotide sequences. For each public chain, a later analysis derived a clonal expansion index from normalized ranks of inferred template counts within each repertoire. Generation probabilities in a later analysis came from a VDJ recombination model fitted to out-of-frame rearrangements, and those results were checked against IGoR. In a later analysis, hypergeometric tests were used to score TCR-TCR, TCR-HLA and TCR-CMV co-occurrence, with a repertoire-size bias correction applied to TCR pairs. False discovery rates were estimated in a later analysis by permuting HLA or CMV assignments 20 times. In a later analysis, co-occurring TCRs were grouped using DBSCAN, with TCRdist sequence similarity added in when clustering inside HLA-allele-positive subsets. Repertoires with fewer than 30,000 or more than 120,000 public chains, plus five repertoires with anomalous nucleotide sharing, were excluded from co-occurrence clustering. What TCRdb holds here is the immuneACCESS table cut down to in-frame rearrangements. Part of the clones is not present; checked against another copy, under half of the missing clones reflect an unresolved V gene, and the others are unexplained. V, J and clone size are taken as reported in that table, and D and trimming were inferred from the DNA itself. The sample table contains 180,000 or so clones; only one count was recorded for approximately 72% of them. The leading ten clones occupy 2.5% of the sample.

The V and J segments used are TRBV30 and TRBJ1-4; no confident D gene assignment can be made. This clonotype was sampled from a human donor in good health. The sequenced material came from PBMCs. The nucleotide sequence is TGTGCCTGGAGGACGGGGGAAAAACTGTTTTTT. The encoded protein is CAWRTGEKLFF.